These 4 T cell receptor beta chains share one sample of origin, sequenced in a study of T cells in Graves' hyperthyroidism and ophthalmopathy. Amplified regions were TCR beta CDR3 sequences from RNA transcripts. HTBI primers were employed in a first-round RT-PCR of the TCR CDR3. TCRdb fed the multiplex PCR reads into MiXCR, producing one record per CDR3 protein. Here the sample spans more than 500,000 distinct CDR3 sequences, about half being singletons. The sequenced sample was peripheral blood or thyroid tissue (not recorded which). These receptors were obtained from an adult woman with Graves' disease, either hyperthyroidism or ophthalmopathy (not recorded which).

This chain links TRBV9 with TRBJ2-5; 10 bases line up with TRBD2. With 1 base clipped from V and 2 bases from J, the junction kept 8 bases outside the gene matches. CDR3 length equals 17 residues. Looked up from germline, CDR1 is SGDLS and CDR2 is YYNGEE. CDR3 residues: CASSVSPSGGGQETQYF. Written as DNA, the CDR3 is TGTGCCAGCAGCGTATCCCCTAGCGGGGGAGGGCAAGAGACCCAGTACTTC.

In this sample, this clonotype turned up many times. This sequence joins TRBV20-1 and TRBJ1-3; TRBD1 is a possible D gene (6 bases). Germline values: CDR1 DFQATT, CDR2 SNEGSKA (reference sequence). The CDR3 loop spans 14 amino acids. Between the trimmed V and J ends, which lost 3 bases and 4 bases, there was a span of 13 bases. CDR3 loop: CSARRTGPGNTIYF. DNA for the CDR3: TGCAGTGCTAGGAGAACAGGGCCAGGAAACACCATATATTTT.

V is TRBV4-1 and J is TRBJ1-2, with 7 bases identical to TRBD1. CDR3 size: 17 residues. V lost 5 bases to trimming and J lost 2 bases; unmatched junction nucleotides: 14. Germline V lookup: CDR1 MGHRA, CDR2 YSYEKL. The CDR3 DNA reads as TGCGCCAGCAGCTCTACCCGACAGGGCGGTTTGAACTATGGCTACACCTTC. Its protein product is CASSSTRQGGLNYGYTF.

The V and J genes are TRBV6-5 and TRBJ1-1; D is uncertain. Deletions cut 6 bases from V and 2 bases from J, with 16 bases between. The CDR3 loop spans 15 amino acids. Looked up from germline, CDR1 is MNHEY and CDR2 is SVGAGI. The CDR3 DNA follows: TGTGCCAGCAGCCCAGAGGAGGGCAGTAACACTGAAGCTTTCTTT. As protein: CASSPEEGSNTEAFF.